The subject of this entry is one T cell receptor beta chain. The data originate from a study of patients and donors after allogeneic stem cell transplantation. V gave up 0 bases and J gave up 2 bases, with 11 bases separating them. This CDR3 has 15 amino acids. Germline loops: CDR1 DFQATT, CDR2 SNEGSKA (reference sequence). TCRdb processed the RT-PCR reads anew with MiXCR; each CDR3 protein has one entry. The sample consists of some 880,000 distinct CDR3 sequences, about a sixth of them appearing once. The chain carries TRBV20-1 and TRBJ2-1; D call uncertain. The TCR was taken from a human donor who was either an allogeneic HSCT recipient or a stem cell or donor lymphocyte infusion donor (not recorded which). It is not recorded whose cells these are; they may come from a transplant donor. Source material: blood, either unsorted or a sorted T cell fraction (not recorded which). CDR3 sequence: CSAREGRRPYNEQFF. CDR3 nucleotide sequence: TGCAGTGCTAGAGAGGGCCGGAGACCCTACAATGAGCAGTTCTTC.